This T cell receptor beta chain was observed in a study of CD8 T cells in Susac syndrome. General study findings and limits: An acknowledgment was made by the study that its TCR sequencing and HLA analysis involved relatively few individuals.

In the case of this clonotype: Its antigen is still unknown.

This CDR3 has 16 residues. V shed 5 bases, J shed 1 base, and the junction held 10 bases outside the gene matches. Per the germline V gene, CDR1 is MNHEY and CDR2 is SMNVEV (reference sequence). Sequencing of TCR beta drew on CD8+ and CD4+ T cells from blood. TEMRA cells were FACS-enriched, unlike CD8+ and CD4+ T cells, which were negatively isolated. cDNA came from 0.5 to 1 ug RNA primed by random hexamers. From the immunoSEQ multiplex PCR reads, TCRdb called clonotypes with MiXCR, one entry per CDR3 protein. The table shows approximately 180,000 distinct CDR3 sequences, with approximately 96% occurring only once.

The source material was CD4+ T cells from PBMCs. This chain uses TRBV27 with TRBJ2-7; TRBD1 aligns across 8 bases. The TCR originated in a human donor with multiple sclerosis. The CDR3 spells CASSILTGTGSYEQYF. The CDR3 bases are TGTGCCAGCAGTATACTAACCGGGACAGGATCCTACGAGCAGTACTTC.